This T cell receptor (beta chain) emerged from a study of cytomegalovirus exposure and HLA in healthy donors. The germline V gene has CDR1 ENHRY and CDR2 SYGVKD. V was clipped by 6 bases and J by 0 bases; unmatched bases: 4. The CDR3 runs 16 residues. Primers included in the PCR were 60 Vbeta and 13 Jbeta primers. Here immunoSEQ multiplex PCR was the method, and the copy in TCRdb shows in-frame clones only, minus some. Of some 130,000 clones listed, approximately 10% were seen once; the top ten hold roughly 6.4%. The sequenced sample consisted of PBMCs. This chain joins TRBV10-3 and TRBJ2-6, with 8 bases fitting TRBD1. The TCR sequence derives from a middle-aged woman in good health and CMV-seropositive. DNA for the CDR3: TGTGCCATCAGGACAGGGGTATTCTCTGGGGCCAACGTCCTGACTTTC. Translation: CAIRTGVFSGANVLTF.